This T cell receptor (beta chain) comes out of a study of shared clonotypes between healthy human individuals. General study points: In this cohort, only blood was sampled, and tissue repertoires likely differ.

As regards this clone: Its antigen is unidentified.

Naive CD8 cells lacked CD45RO, underwent positive selection for CCR7 and left out terminally differentiated effector memory CD45RA+ cells. Profiling relied on immunoSEQ multiplex PCR, and the TCRdb table lists in-frame clones only, not all of them. The table has around 2.1 million clones, approximately 94% seen once. The source material was naive CD8+ T cells from PBMCs. This receptor was identified in a man younger than 35 in good health. Some clones in this sample may be carry-over from other donors' samples.

The CDR3: CASSLRQLGEQYF. CDR3 nucleotides: TGTGCCAGCAGCCTTAGACAGTTGGGCGAGCAGTACTTC. The chain links TRBV9 to TRBJ2-7; tentatively, D is TRBD1 (5 bases). V was shortened by 4 bases and J by 6 bases, with 14 bases between the two germline ends. This CDR3 has 13 amino acids. The germline V gene encodes CDR1 SGDLS and CDR2 YYNGEE.